This paragraph covers one T cell receptor beta chain sequence. The antigen is not known. This sample is part of a study of cytomegalovirus exposure and HLA in healthy donors. Study-level information: HLA-typed donors contributed around 82 million unique TCRs, which were held in an early data release.

Study findings and constraints: TCR beta V segments were, for the most part, productive about 87% or about 30% of the time in an earlier analysis. In vitro testing confirmed a few CMV-associated chains as specific for CMV antigens. CMV serostatus was the sole immune exposure information available.

Unmatched junction bases numbered 6, after V lost 1 base and J lost 4 bases. Germline-derived CDR1 and CDR2 are SEHNR and FQNEAQ (reference sequence). The CDR3 is made up of 16 amino acids. Both 60 Vbeta primers and 13 Jbeta primers went into the PCR. Clones were sequenced by immunoSEQ multiplex PCR, and TCRdb holds only the in-frame ones, with some missing. Of over 100,000 clones in the sample, roughly 80% were seen once. This clonotype originated in a female donor in good health and CMV-seronegative. Sequencing was done on a sample of PBMCs. The chain has TRBV7-9 and TRBJ1-2; 10 bases are shared with TRBD1. For the CDR3, the DNA is TGTGCCAGCAGCTTAGTTTCGGGACAGGGGTCCTATGGCTACACCTTC. Encoded protein: CASSLVSGQGSYGYTF.